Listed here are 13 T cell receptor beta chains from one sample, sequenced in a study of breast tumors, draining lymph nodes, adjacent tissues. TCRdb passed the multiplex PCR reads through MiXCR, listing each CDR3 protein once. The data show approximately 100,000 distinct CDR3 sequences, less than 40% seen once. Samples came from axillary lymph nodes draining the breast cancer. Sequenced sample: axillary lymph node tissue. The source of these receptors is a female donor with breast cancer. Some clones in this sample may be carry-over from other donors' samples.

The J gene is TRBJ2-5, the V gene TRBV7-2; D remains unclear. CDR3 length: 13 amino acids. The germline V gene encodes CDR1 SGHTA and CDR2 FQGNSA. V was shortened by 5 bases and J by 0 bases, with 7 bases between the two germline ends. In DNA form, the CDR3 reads TGTGCCAGCAGCGTCCAAGACCAAGAGACCCAGTACTTC. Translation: CASSVQDQETQYF.

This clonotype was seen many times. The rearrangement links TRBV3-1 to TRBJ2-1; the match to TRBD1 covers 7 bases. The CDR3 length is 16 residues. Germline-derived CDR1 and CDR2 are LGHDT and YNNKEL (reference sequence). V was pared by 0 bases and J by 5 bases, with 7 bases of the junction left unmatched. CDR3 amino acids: CASSQDRQGSNNEQFF. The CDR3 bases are TGTGCCAGCAGCCAAGATAGACAGGGTAGTAACAATGAGCAGTTCTTC.

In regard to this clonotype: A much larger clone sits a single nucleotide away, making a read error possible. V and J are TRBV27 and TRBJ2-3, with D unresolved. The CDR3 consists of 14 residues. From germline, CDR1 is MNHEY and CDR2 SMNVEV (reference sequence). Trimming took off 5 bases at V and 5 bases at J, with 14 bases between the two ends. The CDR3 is CASSQHFAGDTQYF. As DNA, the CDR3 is TGTGCCAGCAGTCAGCACTTCGCCGGAGATACGCAGTATTTT.

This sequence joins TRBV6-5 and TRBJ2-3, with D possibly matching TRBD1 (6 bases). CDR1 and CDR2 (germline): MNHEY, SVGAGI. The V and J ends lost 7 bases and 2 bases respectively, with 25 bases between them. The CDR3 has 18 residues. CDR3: CASTQGPGRALSTDTQYF. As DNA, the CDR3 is TGTGCCAGCACCCAGGGGCCCGGGCGGGCCCTTTCCACAGATACGCAGTATTTT.

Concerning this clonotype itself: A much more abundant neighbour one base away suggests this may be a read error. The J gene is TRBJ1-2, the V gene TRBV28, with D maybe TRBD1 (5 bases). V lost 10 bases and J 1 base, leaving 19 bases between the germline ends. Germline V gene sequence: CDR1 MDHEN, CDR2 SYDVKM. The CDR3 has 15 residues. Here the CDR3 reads CATKGGDAGNYGYTF. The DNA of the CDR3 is TGTGCCACCAAAGGCGGGGACGCGGGTAACTATGGCTACACCTTC.

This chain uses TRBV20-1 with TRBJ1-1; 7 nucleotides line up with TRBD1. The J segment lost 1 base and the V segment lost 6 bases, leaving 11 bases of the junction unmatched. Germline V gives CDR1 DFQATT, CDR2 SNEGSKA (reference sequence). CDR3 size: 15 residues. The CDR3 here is CSANTWGQRNTEAFF. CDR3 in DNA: TGCAGTGCCAACACCTGGGGACAGCGGAACACTGAAGCTTTCTTT.

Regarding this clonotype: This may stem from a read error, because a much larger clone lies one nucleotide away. CDR3 region: CATEHFGGGTDTQYF. The CDR3 DNA reads as TGTGCCACCGAGCATTTTGGCGGGGGAACAGATACGCAGTATTTT. The V gene is TRBV6-6, the J gene TRBJ2-3; 7 nucleotides align to TRBD2. V gave up 10 bases and J gave up 3 bases; unmatched junction bases: 13. The CDR3 is 15 amino acids. Per germline, CDR1 MNHNY and CDR2 SVGAGI (reference sequence).

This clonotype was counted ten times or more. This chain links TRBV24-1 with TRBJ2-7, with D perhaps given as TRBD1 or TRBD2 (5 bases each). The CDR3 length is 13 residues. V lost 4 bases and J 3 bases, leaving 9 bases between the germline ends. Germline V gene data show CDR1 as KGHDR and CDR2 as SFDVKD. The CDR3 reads CATSESGSYEQYF. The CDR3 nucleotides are TGTGCCACCAGTGAATCAGGGAGCTACGAGCAGTACTTC.

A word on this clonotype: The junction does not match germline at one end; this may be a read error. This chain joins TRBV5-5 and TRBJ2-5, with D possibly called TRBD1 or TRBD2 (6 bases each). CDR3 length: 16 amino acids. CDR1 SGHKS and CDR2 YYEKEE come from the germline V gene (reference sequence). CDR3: CASGLAATGGVGTQYF. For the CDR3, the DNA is TGCGCCAGCGGCTTGGCGGCTACCGGGGGCGTTGGGACCCAGTACTTC. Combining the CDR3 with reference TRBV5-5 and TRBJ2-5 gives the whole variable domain DAGVTQSPTHLIKTRGQQVTLRCSPISGHKSVSWYQQVLGQGPQFIFQYYEKEERGRGNFPDRFSARQFPNYSSELNVNALLLGDSALYLCASGLAATGGVGTQYFGPGTRLLVL.

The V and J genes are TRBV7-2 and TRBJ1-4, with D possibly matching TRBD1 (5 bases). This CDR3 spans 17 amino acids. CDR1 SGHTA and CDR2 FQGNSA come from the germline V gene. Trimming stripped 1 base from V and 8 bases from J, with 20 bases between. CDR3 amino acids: CASSLERSPDSGEKLFF. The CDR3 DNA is TGTGCCAGCAGCTTAGAACGTTCACCGGATTCAGGGGAAAAACTGTTTTTT.

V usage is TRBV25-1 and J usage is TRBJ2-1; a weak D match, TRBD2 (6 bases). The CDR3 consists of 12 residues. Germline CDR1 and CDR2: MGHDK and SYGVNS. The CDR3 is CARVVGEGGKFF. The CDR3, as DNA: TGTGCTAGAGTCGTGGGTGAAGGAGGGAAGTTCTTC.

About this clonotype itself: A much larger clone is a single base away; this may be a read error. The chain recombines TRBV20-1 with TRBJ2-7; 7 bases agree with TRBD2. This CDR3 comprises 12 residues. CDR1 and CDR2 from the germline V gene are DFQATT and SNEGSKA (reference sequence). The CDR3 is CSGRGEGYEPYF. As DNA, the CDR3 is TGCAGTGGTCGGGGGGAGGGCTACGAGCCGTACTTC.

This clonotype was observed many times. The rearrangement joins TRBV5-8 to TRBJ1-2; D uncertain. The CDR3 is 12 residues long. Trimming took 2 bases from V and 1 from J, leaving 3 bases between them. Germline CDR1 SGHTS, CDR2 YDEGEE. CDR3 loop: CASSFDNYGYTF. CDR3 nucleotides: TGTGCCAGCAGCTTTGATAACTATGGCTACACCTTC.